This TCR beta chain was sequenced for a study of T cells after yellow fever vaccination. In TCRdb, the 5' RACE reads were re-called with MiXCR into one record per CDR3 protein. This repertoire shows around 67,000 distinct CDR3 sequences, approximately 6.5% found once; its top ten account for about a third. J was trimmed by 1 base and V by 4 bases; bases with no gene match: 8. The CDR3 has 16 residues. V gene TRBV12-3 or TRBV12-4 combines with J gene TRBJ2-5, with 8 bases matching TRBD2. The clonotype originates from a man aged 18 to 30 who received the YFV17D yellow fever vaccine. Material: CD8+ T cells sorted from PBMCs, obtained 5 to 6 days after the first yellow fever vaccination. CDR3: CASSSFGGGIQETQYF. The CDR3 DNA reads as TGTGCCAGCAGTTCTTTTGGCGGGGGGATCCAAGAGACCCAGTACTTC.